What follows are 30 T cell receptor beta chains derived from one specimen sequenced in a study of CD8+ T cells in alopecia areata (dated 2018 in TCRdb). The library was made by the immunoSEQ multiplex PCR assay. For TCR sequencing, RNA was extracted from every sample and reverse transcribed into cDNA to serve as template. In TCRdb, the immuneACCESS table is reduced to in-frame sequences with V and J assigned. These tables do not hold every clone; where another copy was compared, an unresolved V gene accounts for under half, and the others remain unexplained. The sample records 290,000 or so clones, none occurring a single time. In total, the top ten clones hold 1.2% of the sample. Pooled mouse cutaneous lymph node cells were stained for CD4, CD8alpha, NKG2D, NKG2ACE and other markers, then sorted on a BD Influx. Sequenced: CD4+ T cells sorted from a lymph node. The receptors come from a C3H/HeJ mouse with alopecia areata. The MHC haplotype found in this strain is H2-k.

With regard to this clone: Germline and genes: mouse. The CDR3 end lies 4 residues beyond the end of the read and is filled in from the germline J gene. The chain has TRBV1 and TRBJ1-2, with a weak D call TRBD1 (6 bases). The CDR3 spans 14 residues. Germline V gene sequence: CDR1 NSQYPW, CDR2 LRSPGD (reference sequence). V was clipped by 3 bases and J by 0 bases, with 8 bases between them. CDR3 protein: CTCSARTANSDYTF. The CDR3 bases that were read are TGCACCTGCAGTGCTCGGACAGCAAACTCC. The full variable domain, rest sourced from reference TRBV1 and TRBJ1-2, is VTLLEQNPRWRLVPRGQAVNLRCILKNSQYPWMSWYQQDLQKQLQWLFTLRSPGDKEVKSLPGADYLATRVTDTELRLQVANMSQGRTLYCTCSARTANSDYTFGSGTRLLVI.

This clone was detected a few times. The gene symbols are mouse symbols. The sequenced CDR3 bases are TGTGCCAGCAGTGAGAGACTGGGGGGAGGCACCGGG. Translating it yields CASSERLGGGTG. The entire CDR3 is CASSERLGGGTGQLYF. The rearrangement links TRBV13-3 to TRBJ2-2, with 10 bases identical to TRBD2. The read falls 4 residues short of the CDR3 end, and the missing part is taken from the germline J gene. This CDR3 comprises 16 residues. V lost 2 bases, J lost 4 bases, and 5 bases stayed unmatched. Germline CDR1 is NNHDY and CDR2 is SYVADS. Combining the CDR3 with reference TRBV13-3 and TRBJ2-2 gives the whole variable domain EAAVTQSPRSKVAVTGGKVTLSCHQTNNHDYMYWYRQDTGHGLRLIHYSYVADSTEKGDIPDGYKASRPSQENFSLILELASLSQTAVYFCASSERLGGGTGQLYFGEGSKLTVL.

This clone was counted only a few times. The germline and genes are mouse ones. The DNA read from the CDR3 is TGTGCCTGGAGTCTAGGCCCGGGACAGACAAACTCC. It yields the protein CAWSLGPGQTNS. The CDR3 reads in full as CAWSLGPGQTNSDYTF. The chain employs TRBV31 and TRBJ1-2; 7 nucleotides align to TRBD1. The read is 4 residues too short to cover the CDR3 end, so that end is filled in from the germline J gene. Germline CDR1 reads GKSSPN; CDR2 reads SITVG. The V and J ends lost 0 bases and 0 bases, in that order; junction bases with no gene match: 7. The CDR3 has 16 amino acids.

Regarding this clone: The genes and germline here are from mouse. Here the CDR3 reads CTCSADPDYAEQFF. The part of the CDR3 DNA that was read is TGCACCTGCAGTGCAGATCCAGACTATGCT. The J gene is TRBJ2-1, the V gene TRBV1; no reliable D call. The read ends 4 residues before the CDR3 terminus; that terminus is restored from the germline J gene. Between the trimmed V and J ends, which lost 0 bases and 2 bases, there was a span of 5 bases. Germline CDR1 reads NSQYPW; CDR2 reads LRSPGD (reference sequence). There are 14 residues in the CDR3.

In its sample, this clone was seen a few times. The germline and genes are mouse ones. The DNA ends 3 residues before the CDR3 does, and the rest of the CDR3 is filled in from the germline J gene. The genes are TRBV5 and TRBJ1-6, with TRBD1 matching over 7 bases. TRBJ1-6 qualifies as an ORF whose function is uncertain. From germline, CDR1 is LGHNA and CDR2 YNLKQL (reference sequence). This CDR3 comprises 15 residues. The J segment lost 5 bases and the V segment lost 4 bases, leaving 5 bases of the junction unmatched. CDR3 DNA (partial): TGTGCCAGCAGCCGCCGACAGGGAGATAATTCGCCC. This sequence encodes CASSRRQGDNSP. The whole CDR3 is CASSRRQGDNSPLYF.

A remark on this clone: The gene names here belong to mouse. The read terminates 4 residues before the CDR3 end, so the remaining end is supplied by the germline J gene. The chain joins TRBV31 to TRBJ2-7, with TRBD2 identical over 11 bases. The CDR3 loop spans 14 amino acids. Germline trimming cut 1 base from V and 3 bases from J; bases unmatched to any gene: 2. Germline lookup yields CDR1 GKSSPN and CDR2 SITVG. The DNA read from the CDR3 is TGTGCCTGGAGTCGACTGGGGGGGTTCTAT. Its protein product is CAWSRLGGFY. The full CDR3 reads CAWSRLGGFYEQYF.

The table lists this clone with a few counts. The germline and genes are mouse ones. The same CDR3 can be traced to other DNA sequences in this sample. The sequenced part of the CDR3 DNA is TGCACCTGCAGTGCAGGGACTGGGGGGTCACAAGAC. Its protein is CTCSAGTGGSQD. From start to end, the CDR3 is CTCSAGTGGSQDTQYF. The chain joins TRBV1 to TRBJ2-5, with 11 bases lining up with TRBD2. The read comes to an end 4 residues before the CDR3 does, leaving the germline J gene to fill in the end. Germline lookup yields CDR1 NSQYPW and CDR2 LRSPGD (reference sequence). The CDR3 totals 16 residues. V shed 1 base and J 3 bases; nucleotides not matched to a gene: 3.

This clone was detected only a few times. Any gene name here is a mouse gene name. The observed sequence ends 4 residues before the CDR3 terminus, with the missing tail filled in from the germline J gene. The J gene is TRBJ2-3, the V gene TRBV1; TRBD2 matches 9 bases. V was pared by 6 bases and J by 1 base, with 2 bases of the junction left unmatched. The CDR3 runs to 14 residues. Germline CDR1 and CDR2: NSQYPW and LRSPGD (reference sequence). CDR3 protein: CTCRRDWGAETLYF. Partial CDR3 DNA: TGCACCTGCAGGAGGGACTGGGGTGCAGAA.

This clone was counted only a few times. Mouse gene names and germline throughout. The read terminates 4 residues before the CDR3 end, so the remaining end is supplied by the germline J gene. This chain joins TRBV19 and TRBJ2-3; 8 bases match TRBD1. Germline V gene sequence: CDR1 FNHDT, CDR2 SITEND (reference sequence). The CDR3 runs to 15 residues. The trim removed 3 bases at V and 1 base at J, leaving 4 bases unmatched. The part of the CDR3 DNA that was read is TGTGCCAGCAGTACAGGGGGCCGCGGTGCAGAA. It encodes CASSTGGRGAE. The CDR3 as a whole reads CASSTGGRGAETLYF.

This clone was seen only a few times. Gene names and germline match the mouse. The sequence runs out 4 residues before the end of the CDR3; the remainder is reconstructed from the germline J gene. The J gene is TRBJ2-2, the V gene TRBV13-1; 10 positions match TRBD2. The length of the CDR3 is 15 residues. Trimming removed 3 bases from V and 5 bases from J; junction bases left unmatched: 4. Per the germline V gene, CDR1 is NSHNY and CDR2 is SYGAGN. Partial CDR3 DNA: TGTGCCAGCAGTGTCAGACTGGGGGGAACCGGG. This encodes CASSVRLGGTG. The complete CDR3 sequence is CASSVRLGGTGQLYF.

This clone was seen a handful of times. Mouse names are used for the genes. The read finishes 4 residues shy of the CDR3 end, and the germline J gene is used to complete it. V gene TRBV31 combines with J gene TRBJ1-1; no clear D. Per germline, CDR1 GKSSPN and CDR2 SITVG. Trimming shortened V by 3 bases and J by 0 bases, and 11 bases separated the two germline ends. The CDR3 has 14 amino acids. The CDR3 protein is CAWSQSLSNTEVFF. CDR3 bases read: TGTGCCTGGAGCCAGTCCCTCTCAAACACA.

This clone appeared a few times. Gene names are mouse gene names. The read terminates 4 residues before the CDR3 end, so the remaining end is supplied by the germline J gene. V usage is TRBV19 and J usage is TRBJ1-1; D is perhaps TRBD1 (6 bases). There are 11 residues in the CDR3. Germline CDR1 FNHDT, CDR2 SITEND (reference sequence). The DNA read from the CDR3 is TGTGCCAGCAGTCCGGGACAA. It is translated as CASSPGQ. The entire CDR3 sequence reads CASSPGQEVFF.

The table lists this clone with a few counts. Mouse gene names and germline throughout. The read is 4 residues too short to cover the CDR3 end, so that end is filled in from the germline J gene. This chain uses TRBV13-3 with TRBJ2-7; 7 bases are shared with TRBD1. The junction had 5 bases not matched to a gene; V was cut back by 5 bases and J by 0 bases. The CDR3 length is 14 residues. CDR1 and CDR2 (germline): NNHDY, SYVADS. CDR3 loop: CASRRGTDSYEQYF. The CDR3 DNA, read in part, is TGTGCCAGCAGGAGGGGGACAGACTCCTAT.

In this sample, this clone turned up a few times. Mouse germline and gene names are used. The read falls 4 residues short of the CDR3 end, and the missing part is taken from the germline J gene. Other DNA sequences of this sample code for an identical CDR3. V and J are TRBV31 and TRBJ2-2, with 10 bases that match TRBD1. The germline V gene has CDR1 GKSSPN and CDR2 SITVG. After removal of 1 base from V and 3 bases from J, the junction contained 2 bases not matched to a gene. This CDR3 region has 15 residues. The covered CDR3 bases are TGTGCCTGGAGTCGACAGGGGGCTGACACCGGG. Residues: CAWSRQGADTG. The whole CDR3 region reads CAWSRQGADTGQLYF. The entire variable domain, with the rest obtained from reference TRBV31 and TRBJ2-2, is as follows: AQTIHQWPVAEIKAVGSPLSLGCTIKGKSSPNLYWYWQATGGTLQQLFYSITVGQVESVVQLNLSASRPKDDQFILSTEKLLLSHSGFYLCAWSRQGADTGQLYFGEGSKLTVL.

In the case of this clone: Mouse gene names apply. The read ends 4 residues before the CDR3 terminus; that terminus is restored from the germline J gene. Additional DNA sequences in this sample encode the identical CDR3. The chain is built from TRBV5 and TRBJ2-3, with 9 bases that match TRBD2. The V gene end was trimmed by 1 base and the J gene end by 3 bases; junction bases not matched to a gene: 2. From germline, CDR1 is LGHNA and CDR2 YNLKQL (reference sequence). The CDR3 length is 15 residues. Incomplete CDR3 DNA: TGTGCCAGCAGCCAAGTGGGACTGGGAGCAGAA. Protein product: CASSQVGLGAE. The complete CDR3 reads CASSQVGLGAETLYF.

This clone came up a few times. The germline and genes are mouse ones. CDR3: CASRNRVANSDYTF. CDR3 DNA, as far as it was read: TGTGCCAGCAGGAACAGGGTTGCAAACTCC. J is TRBJ1-2 and V is TRBV13-1, with a tentative D call TRBD1 (6 bases). The read stops 4 residues short of the end of the CDR3; the missing end is completed from the germline J gene. The CDR3 length is 14 residues. Germline values: CDR1 NSHNY, CDR2 SYGAGN. The ends were cut back, 5 bases at V and 0 bases at J, with 11 bases in the middle.

This clone came up a few times. These gene names are mouse names. The covered CDR3 bases are TGTGCCAGCGGTGGGAGGTGGGGGGCTAGTGCAGAA. Protein sequence: CASGGRWGASAE. The CDR3 in its entirety is CASGGRWGASAETLYF. V and J are TRBV13-2 and TRBJ2-3; TRBD2 is a possible D gene (7 bases). From the germline J gene comes the end of the CDR3, since the read stops 4 residues before it. CDR1 and CDR2 from the germline V gene are NNHNN and SYGAGS (reference sequence). This CDR3 is built from 16 residues. The V end was cut by 3 bases, the J end by 0 bases, with 14 bases between.

On this clone itself: Gene names are mouse gene names. From the germline J gene comes the end of the CDR3, since the read stops 4 residues before it. V gene TRBV13-1 combines with J gene TRBJ2-7, with D maybe TRBD1 (5 bases). Germline CDR1 NSHNY, CDR2 SYGAGN. CDR3 length equals 12 residues. CDR3 DNA (partial): TGTGCCAGCAGTGCGGACACTTAT. The encoded protein is CASSADTY. The whole CDR3 protein is CASSADTYEQYF.

As regards this clone: The gene names given are mouse names. The sequenced fragment ends 4 residues before the CDR3 boundary, so the rest is inferred from the germline J gene. The V gene is TRBV13-2, the J gene TRBJ2-5, with D unresolved. The CDR3 runs to 11 residues. The germline gives CDR1 NNHNN, CDR2 SYGAGS (reference sequence). The CDR3 bases that were read are TGTGCCAGCGGTGAATGGGAC. Protein sequence: CASGEWD. The entire CDR3 is CASGEWDTQYF.

This clone occurred a few times. Genes and germline come from the mouse. The DNA ends 4 residues before the CDR3 does, and the rest of the CDR3 is filled in from the germline J gene. V usage is TRBV29 and J usage is TRBJ2-1; the D is unclear. Germline V gives CDR1 MSHET, CDR2 SYDVDS. The germline V and J ends were trimmed by 3 bases and 4 bases, with 7 bases remaining between them. This CDR3 spans 13 amino acids. The sequenced CDR3 bases are TGTGCTAGCAGTTTCGACAATTATGCT. Its translation: CASSFDNYA. The whole CDR3 sequence reads CASSFDNYAEQFF.

As for this clone: The listed genes are named as in mouse. Sequencing ends 4 residues short of the CDR3 end; the germline J gene provides the rest. J is TRBJ2-2 and V is TRBV5, with D hard to call. The germline V gene has CDR1 LGHNA and CDR2 YNLKQL (reference sequence). V lost 4 bases to trimming and J lost 0 bases, with 6 bases between them. There are 14 residues in the CDR3. The part of the CDR3 DNA that was read is TGTGCCAGCAGCCCACAGACAAACACCGGG. Translating it yields CASSPQTNTG. The entire CDR3 reads CASSPQTNTGQLYF.

In this sample, this clone turned up many times. Mouse germline and gene names are used. The CDR3 end is not reached by the read, which stops 4 residues before it; the germline J gene fills it in. The same CDR3 is also encoded by other DNA sequences in this sample. This chain links TRBV17 with TRBJ2-2; D possibly corresponds to TRBD1 (5 bases). V shed 2 bases and J shed 4 bases, with 8 bases lying between them. Germline CDR1 MNHDT, CDR2 YYDKIL. CDR3 length equals 14 residues. The CDR3 region is CASSRQGSTGQLYF. The sequenced part of the CDR3 DNA is TGTGCTAGCAGTAGACAGGGATCCACCGGG.

This clone was counted a few times. The germline and genes are mouse ones. The read comes to an end 4 residues before the CDR3 does, leaving the germline J gene to fill in the end. The chain recombines TRBV5 with TRBJ2-7; TRBD1 might be the D (6 bases). Between the trimmed V and J ends, which lost 8 bases and 0 bases, there was a span of 14 bases. CDR1 LGHNA and CDR2 YNLKQL come from the germline V gene (reference sequence). The CDR3 is 14 amino acids. The sequenced part of the CDR3 DNA is TGTGCCAGCGGCCCACAGGGAAGCTCCTAT. Protein: CASGPQGSSY. The whole CDR3 is CASGPQGSSYEQYF.

This clone was observed a handful of times. All gene names here are mouse names. The read halts 4 residues ahead of the CDR3 end, with the missing end drawn from the germline J gene. J is TRBJ1-1 and V is TRBV19; the match to TRBD1 covers 7 bases. J gave up 0 bases and V 4 bases, and 3 bases lay outside the gene matches. This CDR3 region has 14 residues. Germline loops: CDR1 FNHDT, CDR2 SITEND (reference sequence). The DNA read from the CDR3 is TGTGCCAGCAGTCGGGGACAGTCAAACACA. This translates into CASSRGQSNT. The full CDR3 sequence reads CASSRGQSNTEVFF.

This clone was found a few times. Genes here carry mouse names. The read finishes 4 residues shy of the CDR3 end, and the germline J gene is used to complete it. The sample carries other DNA sequences with the same CDR3. The chain joins TRBV13-2 to TRBJ2-7; 10 bases are a match to TRBD2. The CDR3 is 14 residues long. Germline CDR1 reads NNHNN; CDR2 reads SYGAGS (reference sequence). Partial CDR3 DNA: TGTGCCAGCGGTGATGGACTGGGGGGATAT. This gives the protein CASGDGLGGY. The full CDR3 reads CASGDGLGGYEQYF.

This clone was seen only a few times. Gene names and germline match the mouse. The CDR3 end lies 4 residues beyond the end of the read and is filled in from the germline J gene. Other nucleotide sequences in the sample specify the same CDR3. The V gene is TRBV19, the J gene TRBJ1-2; possibly TRBD1 for D (6 bases). With 2 bases removed from V and 3 bases from J, the gap between germline ends came to 14 bases. The V gene's germline CDR1 is FNHDT and CDR2 SITEND (reference sequence). The CDR3 covers 15 residues. Incomplete CDR3 DNA: TGTGCCAGCAGTATCGGGGGGGCGCGGGACTCC. Encoded protein: CASSIGGARDS. The full CDR3 reads CASSIGGARDSDYTF.

This clone was counted a few times. Genes and germline are mouse. The read ends 4 residues early relative to the CDR3; the germline J gene fills the gap. The rearrangement links TRBV29 to TRBJ1-2; D unresolved. Germline CDR1 MSHET, CDR2 SYDVDS. The CDR3 contains 10 residues. The CDR3 protein is CASTLPDYTF. The CDR3 DNA, read in part, is TGTGCTAGCACTCTCCCC.

A word on this clone: The genes and germline here are from mouse. The read gets to within 4 residues of the CDR3 end, and the germline J gene fills in the rest. The rearrangement joins TRBV19 to TRBJ2-1; TRBD1 is a possible D gene (6 bases). The CDR3 has 15 amino acids. Germline CDR1 and CDR2: FNHDT and SITEND (reference sequence). CDR3 DNA (partial): TGTGCCAGCAGTCCGCAGGGGCGGGTTACGGCT. Its translation: CASSPQGRVTA. The complete CDR3 sequence is CASSPQGRVTAEQFF.

A note on this clone: The gene symbols are mouse symbols. The read halts 4 residues ahead of the CDR3 end, with the missing end drawn from the germline J gene. J is TRBJ1-1 and V is TRBV1; the match to TRBD1 covers 7 bases. Germline CDR1 is NSQYPW and CDR2 is LRSPGD (reference sequence). The CDR3 extends over 12 amino acids. The CDR3 here is CTCSPDREEVFF. The CDR3 DNA, read in part, is TGCACCTGCAGTCCTGACAGGGAA. The full variable domain, with the rest looked up from reference TRBV1 and TRBJ1-1, is VTLLEQNPRWRLVPRGQAVNLRCILKNSQYPWMSWYQQDLQKQLQWLFTLRSPGDKEVKSLPGADYLATRVTDTELRLQVANMSQGRTLYCTCSPDREEVFFGKGTRLTVV.

This clone has a count of ten or more. Mouse gene names and germline throughout. The read ends 4 residues early relative to the CDR3; the germline J gene fills the gap. Other nucleotide sequences in the sample specify the same CDR3. V and J are TRBV1 and TRBJ2-1, with TRBD2 matching over 9 bases. The CDR3 contains 15 residues. Trimming removed 3 bases from V and 1 base from J; junction bases left unmatched: 1. CDR1 NSQYPW and CDR2 LRSPGD come from the germline V gene (reference sequence). Partial CDR3 DNA: TGCACCTGCAGTGCCGGGACTGGGAACTATGCT. Translating gives CTCSAGTGNYA. In full, the CDR3 reads CTCSAGTGNYAEQFF.